One and the same sample provided the 15 T cell receptor beta chains below, sequenced in a study of blood T cell repertoires in COVID-19. Clones were read by immunoSEQ multiplex PCR, and TCRdb kept only the in-frame ones, dropping some. The sample yields 110,000 or so clones, 70% to 90% seen once. Sequences were obtained from peripheral blood. The source is a woman aged 70-85 years who had recovered from COVID-19.

This chain links TRBV11-2 with TRBJ2-4; 11 bases map to TRBD2. Germline-derived CDR1 and CDR2 are SGHAT and FQNNGV. V shed 5 bases and J 7 bases; nucleotides not matched to a gene: 10. This CDR3 has 16 residues. CDR3 coding DNA: TGTGCCAGCAGCCAAGGGAGACTAGCGGGAAAGAACATTCAGTACTTC. Its translation: CASSQGRLAGKNIQYF.

The chain employs TRBV7-9 and TRBJ2-1; 11 nucleotides agree with TRBD2. CDR1 and CDR2 (germline): SEHNR, FQNEAQ (reference sequence). The CDR3 has 16 residues. The V segment lost 0 bases and the J segment 10 bases; nucleotides outside the gene matches: 8. The CDR3 reads CASSLALSGRAREQFF. The CDR3 DNA reads TGTGCCAGCAGCTTAGCCCTTAGCGGGAGGGCTCGGGAGCAGTTCTTC.

This rearrangement joins TRBV5-1 to TRBJ1-6; D is perhaps TRBD1 (5 bases). CDR1 and CDR2 (germline): SGHRS, YFSETQ. This CDR3 has 13 residues. Trimming stripped 1 base from V and 9 bases from J, with 8 bases between. The CDR3 sequence: CASSLFGGSPLHF. The CDR3 DNA reads as TGCGCCAGCAGCTTGTTCGGGGGTTCACCCCTCCACTTT.

The J gene is TRBJ1-1, the V gene TRBV27; D possibly corresponds to TRBD1 (6 bases). Germline CDR1 and CDR2: MNHEY and SMNVEV (reference sequence). V lost 5 bases and J lost 0, with 10 bases in between. This CDR3 region has 14 residues. The CDR3 region has the DNA TGTGCCAGCAGTCTCGACAGGATGAACACTGAAGCTTTCTTT. Translation gives CASSLDRMNTEAFF.

The chain couples TRBV7-2 to TRBJ1-1; 7 bases map to TRBD1. J lost 5 bases, V lost 10 bases, and 13 bases had no gene match. In germline, CDR1 is SGHTA, CDR2 FQGNSA. This CDR3 contains 14 residues. DNA for the CDR3: TGTGCCACGAGCCGCAAAGGGGGCGCGACTGAAGCTTTCTTT. This codes for CATSRKGGATEAFF.

The chain recombines TRBV24-1 with TRBJ1-5, with 8 nucleotides matching TRBD1. CDR1 is KGHDR and CDR2 is SFDVKD in the germline V gene. This CDR3 contains 15 residues. V dropped 2 bases and J dropped 2; count of bases not matched to a gene: 1. In DNA, the CDR3 is TGTGCCACCAGTGATTCGGACAGGGGCAATCAGCCCCAGCATTTT. Residues: CATSDSDRGNQPQHF.

The V gene is TRBV7-9, the J gene TRBJ2-5; D remains ambiguous. This CDR3 has 11 residues. V gave up 5 bases and J gave up 4 bases, with 5 bases separating them. Per germline, CDR1 SEHNR and CDR2 FQNEAQ (reference sequence). CDR3 loop: CASSAVETQYF. DNA of the CDR3: TGTGCCAGCAGCGCAGTAGAGACCCAGTACTTC. Complete variable domain (other parts from reference TRBV7-9 and TRBJ2-5): DTGVSQNPRHKITKRGQNVTFRCDPISEHNRLYWYRQTLGQGPEFLTYFQNEAQLEKSRLLSDRFSAERPKGSFSTLEIQRTEQGDSAMYLCASSAVETQYFGPGTRLLVL.

The chain recombines TRBV10-3 with TRBJ2-2; D may be TRBD2 (5 bases). The CDR3 totals 12 residues. Germline V gene sequence: CDR1 ENHRY, CDR2 SYGVKD. CDR3 loop: CASGRNTGELFF. The CDR3 nucleotides are TGTGCAAGTGGGAGAAACACCGGGGAGCTGTTTTTT.

The chain employs TRBV29-1 and TRBJ2-5; the match to TRBD2 covers 13 bases. The CDR3 runs 15 residues. Germline CDR1 SQVTM, CDR2 ANQGSEA. With V trimmed by 3 bases and J by 2 bases, 3 bases remained unmatched. This CDR3 reads CSVDGTSGAQETQYF. For the CDR3, the DNA is TGCAGCGTTGACGGGACTAGCGGGGCACAAGAGACCCAGTACTTC.

This clone has only a few counts. This rearrangement joins TRBV2 to TRBJ1-4; D is ambiguous. Trimming removed 7 bases at V and 7 bases at J, with 13 bases between. CDR3 length equals 13 residues. CDR1 SNHLY and CDR2 FYNNEI come from the germline V gene. CDR3 loop: CASNWAQSEKLFF. As DNA, the CDR3 is TGTGCCAGCAACTGGGCCCAAAGTGAAAAACTGTTTTTT.

This clone was seen a single time. The chain carries TRBV4-1 and TRBJ2-2; no definite D call. The V end lost 1 base, the J end lost 3 bases, and 9 bases lay between the germline ends. Germline-derived CDR1 and CDR2 are MGHRA and YSYEKL. This CDR3 comprises 15 residues. CDR3 region: CASSQVHEDTGELFF. In DNA form, the CDR3 reads TGCGCCAGCAGCCAAGTACATGAAGACACCGGGGAGCTGTTTTTT.

The genes are TRBV7-2 and TRBJ2-2, with no clear D. Trimming left V 3 bases short and J 3 bases short, with 8 bases between. Looked up from germline, CDR1 is SGHTA and CDR2 is FQGNSA. This CDR3 has 14 residues. As DNA, the CDR3 is TGTGCCAGCAGCTTCGGTCTGCACACCGGGGAGCTGTTTTTT. Amino acid sequence: CASSFGLHTGELFF. Based on the CDR3 plus reference TRBV7-2 and TRBJ2-2, the full variable domain is GAGVSQSPSNKVTEKGKDVELRCDPISGHTALYWYRQSLGQGLEFLIYFQGNSAPDKSGLPSDRFSAERTGGSVSTLTIQRTQQEDSAVYLCASSFGLHTGELFFGEGSRLTVL.

V usage is TRBV7-9 and J usage is TRBJ1-2; D is unresolved. The germline V gene encodes CDR1 SEHNR and CDR2 FQNEAQ (reference sequence). V lost 5 bases, J lost 2 bases, and 12 bases lay in between. The CDR3 is 14 amino acids. The CDR3 coding sequence is TGTGCCAGCAGCCCAACAACAGTGAACTATGGCTACACCTTC. It yields the protein CASSPTTVNYGYTF. The full variable domain, in which reference TRBV7-9 and TRBJ1-2 provide the parts outside the CDR3, is DTGVSQNPRHKITKRGQNVTFRCDPISEHNRLYWYRQTLGQGPEFLTYFQNEAQLEKSRLLSDRFSAERPKGSFSTLEIQRTEQGDSAMYLCASSPTTVNYGYTFGSGTRLTVV.

V usage is TRBV3-1 (or the pseudogene TRBV3-2) and J usage is TRBJ2-7, with D perhaps matching TRBD2 (6 bases). The germline V and J ends were trimmed by 0 bases and 4 bases, with 13 bases remaining between them. The CDR3 loop spans 15 amino acids. Germline assignment: CDR1 LGHDT and CDR2 YNNKEL (reference sequence). The CDR3 coding sequence is TGTGCCAGCAGCCAAGATCGGGGGAGCCGGTACGAGCAGTACTTC. Translation gives CASSQDRGSRYEQYF.

V gene TRBV11-3 combines with J gene TRBJ1-1; D gene uncertain. V was trimmed by 1 base and J by 4 bases, leaving 7 bases between them. Germline V gives CDR1 SGHNT, CDR2 YENEEA. The CDR3 length is 13 residues. CDR3 nucleotides: TGTGCCAGCAGCTTAGTATTCGGCACTGAAGCTTTCTTT. Amino acid sequence: CASSLVFGTEAFF.